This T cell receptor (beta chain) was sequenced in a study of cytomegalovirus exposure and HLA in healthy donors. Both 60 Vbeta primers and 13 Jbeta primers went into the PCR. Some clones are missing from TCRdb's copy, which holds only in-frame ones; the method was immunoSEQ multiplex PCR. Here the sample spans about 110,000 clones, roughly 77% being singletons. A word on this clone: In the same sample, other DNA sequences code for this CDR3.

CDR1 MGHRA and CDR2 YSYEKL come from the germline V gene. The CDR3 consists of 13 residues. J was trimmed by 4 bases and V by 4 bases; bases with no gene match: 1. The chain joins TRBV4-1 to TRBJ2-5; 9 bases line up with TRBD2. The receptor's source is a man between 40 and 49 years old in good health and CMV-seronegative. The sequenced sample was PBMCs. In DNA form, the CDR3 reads TGCGCCAGCAGCCGCGGGGGGGCAGAGACCCAGTACTTC. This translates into CASSRGGAETQYF.